A selection of T cell receptor beta chains follows, all from one sample in a study of T cell responses to AZD1222 COVID-19 vaccine. Method: immunoSEQ multiplex PCR; TCRdb's copy keeps in-frame clones and lacks some. The table has roughly 150,000 clones, around 92% seen once; the top ten hold around 1.3%. The sample in question was peripheral blood, obtained on day 0 of AZD1222 vaccination. These receptors all come from an adult in good health. CDR3s include the opening cysteine and the closing phenylalanine or tryptophan. A D gene is named only where the DNA matches it firmly.

TRBV19 | . | 13 | CASCRGDGYGYTF
TRBV14 | . | 17 | CASSQEVGKGSGNTIYF
TRBV28 | TRBD2 | 16 | CASSLRGGRGDNEQFF
TRBV29-1 | TRBD1 | 13 | CSVRTQGGTEAFF
TRBV19 | . | 17 | CASSIGSRGAAKNIQYF
TRBV19 | . | 15 | CASSMVSGGTDTQYF
TRBV5-4 | . | 17 | CASSLSSGTGSGNTIYF
TRBV11-3 | . | 15 | CASSLGGVGANVLTF
TRBV30 | TRBD2 | 14 | CAWSDPGGPDTQYF
TRBV5-5 | . | 16 | CASSLDPPPAYNEQFF
TRBV5-1 | . | 13 | CASSLEVNTEAFF
TRBV19 | . | 16 | CASSSLAGGAYNEQFF
TRBV2 | . | 14 | CASSRGLRTDTQYF
TRBV30 | . | 14 | CAWMQGISGNTIYF
TRBV30 | . | 13 | CACGPRRETEAFF
TRBV5-1 | . | 17 | CASSSDGVGTSTDTQYF
TRBV7-3 | . | 15 | CASSLQGNSNQPQHF
TRBV6-6 | . | 15 | CASSYPTGGGQPQHF
TRBV30 | TRBD2 | 17 | CAWSDPSLAGVSYEQYF
TRBV12-3/TRBV12-4 | . | 11 | CASSPDVRTFF
TRBV25-1 | . | 15 | CASSEPGLSKETQYF
TRBV7-9 | . | 15 | CASSLGRNGGTEAFF
TRBV19 | . | 15 | CASSPTGSPNYGYTF
TRBV6-2/TRBV6-3 | . | 13 | CASSYSGFYEQYF
TRBV5-5 | TRBD1 | 16 | CASTYAGTGVNYGYTF
TRBV28 | TRBD1 | 14 | CASSPGTGEYGYTF
TRBV6-2/TRBV6-3 | . | 15 | CATSGPKLLGNEQFF
TRBV4-2 | . | 15 | CASSQAVDGNTEAFF
TRBV6-1 | TRBD1 | 15 | CASSEEGTGSQPQHF
TRBV5-4 | TRBD1 | 14 | CASRQDRGADTQYF
TRBV6-5 | TRBD1 | 14 | CASGGGQGYETQYF
TRBV30 | TRBD1 | 15 | CAWRQTGGADNEQFF
TRBV7-2 | . | 13 | CASSTGAQETQYF
TRBV5-4 | TRBD2 | 14 | CASSSGLDSDTQYF
TRBV28 | . | 14 | CASSLSGLSYEQYF
TRBV5-1 | TRBD1 | 14 | CASSPGQGATEAFF
TRBV5-6 | . | 14 | CASSLGGGQETQYF
TRBV28 | . | 14 | CASSPPRRGAEAFF
TRBV5-1 | . | 17 | CASSLGSETLGKTEAFF
TRBV9 | . | 14 | CASSVDHAYNEQFF
TRBV5-6 | . | 16 | CASSLGPSSYNSPLHF
TRBV6-2/TRBV6-3 | TRBD1 | 15 | CASSALTGFGETQYF